This T cell receptor (beta chain) was recorded in a study of glioma-infiltrating T cells. Study observations and caveats: Only very few CDR3 sequences appeared in both tissue and blood. Gliomas, especially low-grade, showed above-expected tissue-blood divergence; non-neoplastic patients showed below.

The iRepertoire nested amplicon-rescue multiplex PCR amplified TCR alpha and beta CDR3s from RNA. Input was about 95-400 ng of tissue mRNA or PBMC total RNA. TCRdb re-derived calls from the multiplex PCR reads in MiXCR, one entry per CDR3 protein. The table has under 50,000 distinct CDR3 sequences, approximately 20% seen once; the top ten hold 5% to 7.5%. Germline lookup yields CDR1 MDHEN and CDR2 SYDVKM. CDR3 length equals 14 residues. V lost 6 bases, J lost 4 bases, and 6 bases stayed unmatched. This clonotype was counted at least ten times. Antigen unknown. This chain joins TRBV28 and TRBJ1-2, with 9 bases fitting TRBD1. Sequences were obtained from glioma tissue, nonneoplastic brain tissue, or PBMCs (not recorded which). The TCR was taken from a human donor with low-grade glioma or glioblastoma, undergoing nonglioma brain surgery, or in good health (not recorded which). In DNA, the CDR3 is TGTGCCAGCAGCTACGGACAGGGGAGCTATGGCTACACCTTC. It specifies CASSYGQGSYGYTF.